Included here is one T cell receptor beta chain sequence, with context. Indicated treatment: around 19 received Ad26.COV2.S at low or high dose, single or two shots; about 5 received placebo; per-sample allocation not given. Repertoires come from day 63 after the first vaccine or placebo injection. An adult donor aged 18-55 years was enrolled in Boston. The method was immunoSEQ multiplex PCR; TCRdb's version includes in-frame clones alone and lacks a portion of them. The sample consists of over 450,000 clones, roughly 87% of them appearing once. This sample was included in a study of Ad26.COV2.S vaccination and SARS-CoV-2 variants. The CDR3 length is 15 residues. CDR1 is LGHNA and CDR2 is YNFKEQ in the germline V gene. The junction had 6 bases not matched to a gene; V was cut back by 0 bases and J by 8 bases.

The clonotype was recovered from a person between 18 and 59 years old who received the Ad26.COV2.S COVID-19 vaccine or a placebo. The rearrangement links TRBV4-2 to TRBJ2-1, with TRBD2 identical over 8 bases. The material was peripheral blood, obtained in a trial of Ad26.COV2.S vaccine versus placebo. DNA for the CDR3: TGTGCCAGCAGCCAAGATTTAGCGCGGGGGGATGAGCAGTTCTTC. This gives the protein CASSQDLARGDEQFF.